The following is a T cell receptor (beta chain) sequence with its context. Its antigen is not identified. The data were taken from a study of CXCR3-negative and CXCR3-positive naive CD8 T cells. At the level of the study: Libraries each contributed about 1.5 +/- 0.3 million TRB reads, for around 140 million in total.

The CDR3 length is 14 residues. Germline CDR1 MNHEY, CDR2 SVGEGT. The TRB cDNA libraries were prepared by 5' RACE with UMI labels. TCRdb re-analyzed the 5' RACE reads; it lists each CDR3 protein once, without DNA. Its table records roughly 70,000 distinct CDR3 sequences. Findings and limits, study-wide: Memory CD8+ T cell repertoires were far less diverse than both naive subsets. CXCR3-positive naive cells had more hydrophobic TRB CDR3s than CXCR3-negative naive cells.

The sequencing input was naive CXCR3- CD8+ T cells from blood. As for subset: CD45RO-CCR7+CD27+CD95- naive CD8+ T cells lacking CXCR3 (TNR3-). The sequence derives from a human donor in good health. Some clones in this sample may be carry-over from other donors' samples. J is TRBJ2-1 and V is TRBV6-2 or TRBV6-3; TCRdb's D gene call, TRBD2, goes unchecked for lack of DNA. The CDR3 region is CASSSRGPPNEQFF.